Included here is one TCR beta chain sequence, with context. Germline CDR1 is SGHRS and CDR2 is YFSETQ. Trimming took 0 bases from V and 2 from J; bases not matched to a gene: 5. The CDR3 totals 16 residues. TCRdb keeps only in-frame clones here, not all; method: immunoSEQ multiplex PCR. The sample records tens of thousands of clones, approximately 92% being singletons. The data were taken from a study of blood T cell repertoires in COVID-19. Overall study: Sample material is recorded as cDNA or gDNA derived from T cells, B-cell-depleted T cells, or PBMCs.

The sample comprised peripheral blood. The TCR was taken from a woman aged 60-75 years with active COVID-19. The genes are TRBV5-1 and TRBJ2-7, with 10 bases matching TRBD2. CDR3 amino acids: CASSLGSSGRTYEQYF. Written as DNA, the CDR3 is TGCGCCAGCAGCTTGGGATCTAGCGGGAGAACCTACGAGCAGTACTTC.